A selection of T cell receptor beta chains follows, all from one sample in a study of a mutant IDH1 vaccine in newly diagnosed glioma. Assay used: immunoSEQ multiplex PCR; TCRdb lists only in-frame clones, some missing. The table shows around 89,000 clones, with about 83% occurring only once. The sequencing used PBMCs, collected from a glioma patient treated with radiotherapy, temozolomide or both. The origin of the receptors is a woman in her 50s with glioma. Each CDR3 is given with its conserved first and last residue. The D gene is left open where the match is weak. The size field is filled for only some rows; it gives once, few, many or a size class.

J | D | V | size | CDR3 | DNA
TRBJ1-5 | - | TRBV15 | - | CATSSQYPFGNQPQHF | TGTGCCACCAGCAGCCAGTACCCATTCGGGAATCAGCCCCAGCATTTT
TRBJ1-6 | - | TRBV5-1 | - | CASSTESSYNSPLHF | TGCGCCAGCAGCACCGAATCAAGCTATAATTCACCCCTCCACTTT
TRBJ2-7 | - | TRBV5-1 | - | CASSPETAYEQYF | TGCGCCAGCAGCCCTGAGACAGCCTACGAGCAGTACTTC
TRBJ2-2 | TRBD2 | TRBV11-2 | - | CASSLVGGGGTGELFF | TGTGCCAGCAGCTTAGTGGGCGGGGGAGGAACCGGGGAGCTGTTTTTT
TRBJ2-7 | - | TRBV19 | - | CASSIAPTVIYEQYF | TGTGCCAGTAGTATAGCCCCGACAGTGATCTACGAGCAGTACTTC
TRBJ1-5 | - | TRBV7-8 | few | CASSLVAVNSNQPQHF | TGTGCCAGCAGCTTAGTGGCAGTTAATAGCAATCAGCCCCAGCATTTT
TRBJ1-6 | - | TRBV21-1 | - | CASSKPGGGSNSPLHF | TGTGCCAGCAGCAAACCAGGGGGGGGATCTAATTCACCCCTCCACTTT
TRBJ2-7 | - | TRBV28 | - | CASSLSGHLYEQYF | TGTGCCAGCAGTTTATCGGGACATCTCTACGAGCAGTACTTC
TRBJ2-3 | TRBD2 | TRBV7-2 | few | CASSRRASGITDTQYF | TGTGCCAGCAGTCGGAGGGCTAGCGGGATTACAGATACGCAGTATTTT
TRBJ1-1 | TRBD1 | TRBV5-6 | - | CASSSLTGEPNTEAFF | TGTGCCAGCAGCTCGCTGACAGGGGAACCGAACACTGAAGCTTTCTTT
TRBJ1-1 | - | TRBV29-1 | - | CSASLAGKGTEAFF | TGCAGCGCCTCCCTCGCGGGGAAAGGGACTGAAGCTTTCTTT
TRBJ2-3 | - | TRBV6-6 | - | CASLRGMLATQYF | TGTGCCAGCCTTCGAGGGATGCTAGCTACGCAGTATTTT
TRBJ1-2 | TRBD1 | TRBV27 | - | CASMDRGLNGYTF | TGTGCCAGCATGGACAGGGGGCTGAATGGCTACACCTTC
TRBJ1-1 | TRBD1 | TRBV27 | - | CASSSRTGTNTEAFF | TGTGCCAGCAGTTCCCGGACAGGGACGAACACTGAAGCTTTCTTT